The sequence of this T cell receptor (beta chain) was determined in a study of cytomegalovirus exposure and HLA in healthy donors. Study observations and caveats: Later analysis found that TCR beta chains associated with HLA were more clonally expanded than other, equally common chains.

The PCR used 60 Vbeta and 13 Jbeta primers. Clones were sequenced by immunoSEQ multiplex PCR, and TCRdb holds only the in-frame ones, with some missing. The top ten hold nearly 6% of the sample, which has fewer than 250,000 clones, 82% seen once. Trimming took off 0 bases at V and 5 bases at J, with 10 bases between the two ends. This CDR3 contains 14 residues. Per the germline V gene, CDR1 is LNHNV and CDR2 is YYDKDF (reference sequence). As regards this clone: Its antigen is as yet unknown.

The sequence was collected from a man aged 40-55 years in good health and CMV-seropositive. The rearrangement joins TRBV15 to TRBJ1-1; D perhaps matches TRBD1 (6 bases). The sequenced material came from PBMCs. The CDR3 nucleotides are TGTGCCACCAGCAGAGATCCAGGGGAGACTGAAGCTTTCTTT. Translating it yields CATSRDPGETEAFF.